The next 9 T cell receptor beta chains were all read from a single sample in a study of T cells in Graves' hyperthyroidism and ophthalmopathy. Amplification of TCR beta CDR3 regions was performed using RNA transcripts as template. First-round RT-PCR targeting the TCR CDR3 was performed with the HTBI primer set. MiXCR was run by TCRdb on the multiplex PCR reads, yielding one entry per CDR3 protein. This table holds about 330,000 distinct CDR3 sequences, 12% to 15% found once. The sample comprised blood. The receptor source for this set is a woman between 40 and 55 years old with Graves' ophthalmopathy.

Worth noting for this clonotype: The junction and the germline gene differ at one end; a read error may be behind it. The rearrangement joins TRBV6-1 to TRBJ1-4; no clear D gene. CDR3 length: 15 amino acids. Germline CDR1 and CDR2: MNHNS and SASEGT. CDR3 DNA: TGTGCCGGCAGTGAACTACGAGGGAGAGGCGAAAAACTGTTTTTT. It encodes CAGSELRGRGEKLFF.

The rearrangement uses TRBV18 and TRBJ2-3, with TRBD1 identical over 9 bases. J lost 5 bases, V lost 3 bases, and 6 bases had no gene match. Germline loops: CDR1 KGHSH, CDR2 LQKENI. CDR3 length equals 15 residues. The CDR3 nucleotides are TGTGCCAGCTCACCTCGGACAGGGGAGAGAGATACGCAGTATTTT. Encoded protein: CASSPRTGERDTQYF.

This clonotype has just a few counts. The J gene is TRBJ2-7, the V gene TRBV15, with D perhaps TRBD1 (5 bases). From germline, CDR1 is LNHNV and CDR2 YYDKDF (reference sequence). The V end lost 8 bases, the J end lost 6 bases, and 23 bases lay between the germline ends. This CDR3 comprises 15 residues. CDR3 region: CATGTGVRFYAEQYF. The DNA for the CDR3 is TGTGCCACCGGTACAGGAGTCAGATTCTACGCCGAGCAGTACTTC.

This clonotype was seen many times. This chain links TRBV14 with TRBJ2-3, with D unclear. Looked up from germline, CDR1 is SGHDN and CDR2 is FVKESK. The CDR3 is made up of 14 amino acids. V lost 4 bases and J 8 bases, leaving 16 bases between the germline ends. For the CDR3, the DNA is TGTGCCAGCAGCCTAAAGACGATCGTGGGTACGCAGTATTTT. Translated, it gives CASSLKTIVGTQYF.

The sample holds many counts of this clonotype. This sequence joins TRBV7-2 and TRBJ2-5, with D hard to call. The CDR3 length is 14 residues. Trimming shortened V by 5 bases and J by 5 bases, and 15 bases separated the two germline ends. Per the germline V gene, CDR1 is SGHTA and CDR2 is FQGNSA. CDR3 sequence: CASSPSLLSETQYF. In DNA form, the CDR3 reads TGTGCCAGCAGCCCATCCCTGTTGTCGGAGACCCAGTACTTC. The variable domain in full, completed from reference TRBV7-2 and TRBJ2-5, reads GAGVSQSPSNKVTEKGKDVELRCDPISGHTALYWYRQSLGQGLEFLIYFQGNSAPDKSGLPSDRFSAERTGGSVSTLTIQRTQQEDSAVYLCASSPSLLSETQYFGPGTRLLVL.

This rearrangement joins TRBV11-2 to TRBJ1-1; D unresolved. This CDR3 contains 12 residues. Trimming removed 2 bases from V and 6 bases from J, with 7 bases in between. Germline CDR1 reads SGHAT; CDR2 reads FQNNGV. CDR3 DNA sequence: TGTGCCAGCAGCTTATTCTACCCTGAAGCTTTCTTT. Protein: CASSLFYPEAFF.

The sample holds many counts of this clonotype. The chain links TRBV2 to TRBJ1-2, with D maybe TRBD1 (5 bases). From germline, CDR1 is SNHLY and CDR2 FYNNEI. This CDR3 has 13 amino acids. The V end was cut by 4 bases, the J end by 4 bases, with 10 bases between. The CDR3 sequence is CASSAGPSYGYTF. The CDR3 nucleotides are TGTGCCAGCAGTGCGGGACCCTCCTATGGCTACACCTTC.

This clonotype was observed at least ten times. The V and J genes are TRBV11-3 and TRBJ2-1; TRBD1 is a possible D gene (5 bases). Germline assignment: CDR1 SGHNT and CDR2 YENEEA. This CDR3 spans 13 amino acids. Trimming took 5 bases from V and 6 from J, leaving 11 bases between them. The DNA for the CDR3 is TGTGCCAGCAGCCACTACCAGGGCAATGAGCAGTTCTTC. This codes for CASSHYQGNEQFF.

This clonotype was seen ten or more times. Here the CDR3 DNA reads TGTGCCAGCACCCTTACAGCGGGCCTGAACACCGGGGAGCTGTTTTTT. Encoded protein: CASTLTAGLNTGELFF. This sequence joins TRBV11-2 and TRBJ2-2; D might be TRBD2 (6 bases). V lost 7 bases and J 1 base, leaving 16 bases between the germline ends. Germline V lookup: CDR1 SGHAT, CDR2 FQNNGV. There are 16 residues in the CDR3.